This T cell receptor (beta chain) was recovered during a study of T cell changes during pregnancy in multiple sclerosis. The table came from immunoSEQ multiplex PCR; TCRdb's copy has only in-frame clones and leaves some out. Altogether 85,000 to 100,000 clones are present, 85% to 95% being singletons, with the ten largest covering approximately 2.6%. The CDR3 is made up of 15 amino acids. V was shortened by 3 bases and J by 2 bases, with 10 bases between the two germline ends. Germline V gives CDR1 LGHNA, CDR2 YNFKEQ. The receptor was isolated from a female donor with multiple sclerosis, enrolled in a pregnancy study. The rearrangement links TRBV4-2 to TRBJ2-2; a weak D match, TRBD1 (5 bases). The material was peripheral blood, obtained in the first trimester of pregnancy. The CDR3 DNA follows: TGTGCCAGCAGCCAGTTTCAGGGAAACACCGGGGAGCTGTTTTTT. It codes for CASSQFQGNTGELFF.